This passage covers 5 T cell receptor beta chains from one sample sequenced in a study of tissue T cells after allogeneic stem cell transplantation. The protocol was immunoSEQ multiplex PCR, while the TCRdb copy is restricted to in-frame clones and leaves out a portion. The sample carries fewer than 6,500 clones, nearly 70% recorded once. Sequenced here: tissue from the stomach, sampled at autopsy. The receptors shown here come from a woman aged 18 to 55 with breast cancer.

CDR3 coding DNA: TGTGCCTGGAGATACCTCGGGACGGCCGATGGCTACACCTTC. Translated, it gives CAWRYLGTADGYTF. The chain carries TRBV30 and TRBJ1-2; tentative D call: TRBD1 (5 bases). Per germline, CDR1 GTSNPN and CDR2 SVGIG (reference sequence). The CDR3 covers 14 residues. Trimming pared 3 bases from V and 6 bases from J, leaving 17 bases between.

This chain connects TRBV30 to TRBJ2-7, with D uncertain. The V end was cut by 0 bases, the J end by 3 bases, with 9 bases between. CDR3 length: 13 residues. Germline V gene sequence: CDR1 GTSNPN, CDR2 SVGIG (reference sequence). This CDR3 reads CAWSVLGYYEQYF. The CDR3 DNA is TGTGCCTGGAGTGTATTGGGTTACTACGAGCAGTACTTC.

This chain uses TRBV28 with TRBJ2-7; maybe TRBD1 (5 bases). This CDR3 comprises 13 residues. Trimming pared 2 bases from V and 6 bases from J, leaving 11 bases between. Germline assignment: CDR1 MDHEN and CDR2 SYDVKM. CDR3 protein: CASSLGFQGEQYF. For the CDR3, the DNA is TGTGCCAGCAGTTTAGGATTTCAGGGCGAGCAGTACTTC.

This clone was observed once. The chain carries TRBV5-1 and TRBJ2-3, with unresolved D. CDR1 and CDR2 from the germline V gene are SGHRS and YFSETQ. The V end was cut by 0 bases, the J end by 1 base, with 9 bases between. CDR3 length: 15 amino acids. This CDR3 is CASSLGSGGTDTQYF. The CDR3 DNA reads as TGCGCCAGCAGCTTGGGATCGGGTGGCACAGATACGCAGTATTTT.

The chain is built from TRBV7-2 and TRBJ2-3, with 9 positions matching TRBD2. Germline loops: CDR1 SGHTA, CDR2 FQGNSA. J was trimmed by 3 bases and V by 0 bases; bases with no gene match: 4. The length of the CDR3 is 16 residues. The CDR3 nucleotides are TGTGCCAGCAGCTTAGCGGCGGGGGGGCGGACAGATACGCAGTATTTT. Protein: CASSLAAGGRTDTQYF.